This T cell receptor (beta chain) originates from a study of cytomegalovirus exposure and HLA in healthy donors. Study results and caveats: When analyzed later, the rates of TCR association showed variation by HLA locus, with DRB1 the most and HLA-C the fewest. Accurate prediction of HLA-A and HLA-B alleles (for most subjects) was reportedly achieved from TCR beta sequences.

Comment on this clone: Antigen specificity is unknown.

With 60 Vbeta and 13 Jbeta primers, the PCR was carried out. Data came from immunoSEQ multiplex PCR; TCRdb stores just in-frame clones and leaves some out. This sample has some 190,000 clones, with 77% found just once. Input material: PBMCs. The receptor was isolated from a man younger than 35 in good health and CMV-seronegative.

The CDR3 DNA is TGTGCCAGCAGTTTACGGGGACTAGCGGGAGGCCTCACCGGGGAGCTGTTTTTT. It translates to CASSLRGLAGGLTGELFF. The chain joins TRBV27 to TRBJ2-2, with TRBD2 matching over 15 bases. J gave up 4 bases and V 2 bases, and 5 bases lay outside the gene matches. The CDR3 spans 18 residues. Germline CDR1 MNHEY, CDR2 SMNVEV (reference sequence).